The sequence of this TCR beta chain was determined in a study of T cell responses to AZD1222 COVID-19 vaccine. Findings and caveats of the study: Regions 160-218 and 743-854 dominated among vaccine-associated CD4 TCRs spanning spike. Sampling that yielded the repertoires occurred only after the peak T cell response.

Germline V CDR1 and CDR2: SGHNT, YYREEE (reference sequence). The germline V and J ends were trimmed by 5 bases and 6 bases, with 21 bases remaining between them. The CDR3 is made up of 15 amino acids. Clones were sequenced by immunoSEQ multiplex PCR, and TCRdb holds only the in-frame ones, with some missing. This table has 130,000 to 150,000 clones, approximately 90% appearing once. Comment on this clone: The antigen is undetermined.

The sequenced sample was peripheral blood, obtained on day 0 of AZD1222 vaccination. This chain links TRBV5-4 with TRBJ2-7, with D perhaps given as TRBD1 or TRBD2 (5 bases each). This receptor was taken from an adult in good health. The CDR3 DNA is TGTGCCAGCAGTTTGACCGGGACCCCCGTGGGCGAGCAGTACTTC. The encoded protein is CASSLTGTPVGEQYF.